Listed below are T cell receptor beta chains from one sample, sequenced in a study of blood T cell repertoires in COVID-19. Profiled with immunoSEQ multiplex PCR; TCRdb holds only in-frame clones, not every one. The table has about 240,000 clones, 80% to 90% seen once. The sample consisted of PBMCs or T cells enriched from blood (not recorded which). Source of these receptors: a woman aged 25-40 years who had recovered from COVID-19. Both conserved end residues are part of each CDR3. Fields, in order: V gene, J gene, clone size, CDR3 protein. For some rows the clone size is stated as once, few or many, or as a class when expanded; others skip it.

v_call: TRBV9
j_call: TRBJ1-5
clone_size: .
cdr3_aa: CASSVDPGQPQHF

v_call: TRBV4-2
j_call: TRBJ2-1
clone_size: .
cdr3_aa: CASSPTLADYNEQFF

v_call: TRBV7-6
j_call: TRBJ2-7
clone_size: .
cdr3_aa: CASSLAVPRDSVAYEQYF

v_call: TRBV7-9
j_call: TRBJ1-1
clone_size: .
cdr3_aa: CASSGLSGTLGGAFF

v_call: TRBV4-2
j_call: TRBJ2-7
clone_size: many
cdr3_aa: CASSQDGLAGGYEQYF

v_call: TRBV29-1
j_call: TRBJ1-1
clone_size: .
cdr3_aa: CSSRDIPNTEAFF

v_call: TRBV28
j_call: TRBJ2-1
clone_size: .
cdr3_aa: CASQEAINSYNEQFF

v_call: TRBV25-1
j_call: TRBJ2-5
clone_size: .
cdr3_aa: CASSDGTIRETQYF

v_call: TRBV6-5
j_call: TRBJ1-1
clone_size: few
cdr3_aa: CASSWDRNTEAFF

v_call: TRBV9
j_call: TRBJ2-3
clone_size: .
cdr3_aa: CASSSRGGKDTQYF

v_call: TRBV7-2
j_call: TRBJ2-3
clone_size: few
cdr3_aa: CASSSQPGQIFTDTQYF

v_call: TRBV6-2/TRBV6-3
j_call: TRBJ1-1
clone_size: .
cdr3_aa: CASSYSQGALNTEAFF

v_call: TRBV20-1
j_call: TRBJ2-1
clone_size: .
cdr3_aa: CSASMGSDYNEQFF

v_call: TRBV29-1
j_call: TRBJ1-6
clone_size: .
cdr3_aa: CSVRQGNSPLHF

v_call: TRBV19
j_call: TRBJ1-1
clone_size: .
cdr3_aa: CASSRVSPGTEAFF

v_call: TRBV18
j_call: TRBJ2-7
clone_size: .
cdr3_aa: CASSQGQGSVYEQYF

v_call: TRBV2
j_call: TRBJ2-1
clone_size: .
cdr3_aa: CASTQDRPIAGYNEQFF

v_call: TRBV28
j_call: TRBJ2-1
clone_size: .
cdr3_aa: CASSTTGHLSYNEQFF

v_call: TRBV7-2
j_call: TRBJ1-3
clone_size: .
cdr3_aa: CASSPADRDGNTIYF

v_call: TRBV29-1
j_call: TRBJ2-7
clone_size: .
cdr3_aa: CSVEGGDSPYEQYF

v_call: TRBV4-3
j_call: TRBJ1-3
clone_size: .
cdr3_aa: CASSQVSAGQGRNTIYF

v_call: TRBV6-5
j_call: TRBJ1-1
clone_size: .
cdr3_aa: CATQTGGGTEAFF

v_call: TRBV29-1
j_call: TRBJ1-2
clone_size: .
cdr3_aa: CSVGGGQTNYGYTF

v_call: TRBV4-1
j_call: TRBJ2-1
clone_size: .
cdr3_aa: CASSQERAEDEQFF

v_call: TRBV4-2
j_call: TRBJ2-7
clone_size: .
cdr3_aa: CASSQQGAYEQYF

v_call: TRBV27
j_call: TRBJ1-2
clone_size: few
cdr3_aa: CASSSIDRGGFYGYTF

v_call: TRBV28
j_call: TRBJ2-4
clone_size: .
cdr3_aa: CASSPLQGWNIQYF

v_call: TRBV6-5
j_call: TRBJ2-5
clone_size: .
cdr3_aa: CASRDSDKETQYF

v_call: TRBV19
j_call: TRBJ1-3
clone_size: .
cdr3_aa: CASSIAGLRNTIYF

v_call: TRBV19
j_call: TRBJ2-2
clone_size: .
cdr3_aa: CASSHQFGELFF

v_call: TRBV6-5
j_call: TRBJ2-1
clone_size: .
cdr3_aa: CASQGAWGEQFF

v_call: TRBV30
j_call: TRBJ2-4
clone_size: .
cdr3_aa: CAWGLAGNIQYF

v_call: TRBV11-2
j_call: TRBJ2-5
clone_size: .
cdr3_aa: CASSLGFVIARGPPETQYF

v_call: TRBV28
j_call: TRBJ1-4
clone_size: .
cdr3_aa: CASSTGVTNEKLFF

v_call: TRBV29-1
j_call: TRBJ1-2
clone_size: .
cdr3_aa: CSVDVSGGYGYTF

v_call: TRBV6-6
j_call: TRBJ1-1
clone_size: few
cdr3_aa: CASSYGGEYTEAFF

v_call: TRBV9
j_call: TRBJ2-7
clone_size: .
cdr3_aa: CASSTGINHYEQYF

v_call: TRBV10-3
j_call: TRBJ1-1
clone_size: .
cdr3_aa: CAIRATGVEKTEAFF

v_call: TRBV9
j_call: TRBJ2-2
clone_size: once
cdr3_aa: CASSVTGARNTGELFF

v_call: TRBV6-5
j_call: TRBJ2-5
clone_size: .
cdr3_aa: CASSYSGPGVGETQYF

v_call: TRBV21-1
j_call: TRBJ2-2
clone_size: .
cdr3_aa: CASSKGREVVVSTGELFF

v_call: TRBV7-3
j_call: TRBJ2-1
clone_size: .
cdr3_aa: CASSLGVDNEQFF

v_call: TRBV5-1
j_call: TRBJ1-1
clone_size: .
cdr3_aa: CASSLRGPPLEAFF

v_call: TRBV5-6
j_call: TRBJ1-5
clone_size: .
cdr3_aa: CASNVLNQPQHF

v_call: TRBV7-9
j_call: TRBJ2-1
clone_size: .
cdr3_aa: CASSSPTSGEPNEQFF

v_call: TRBV4-2
j_call: TRBJ2-2
clone_size: .
cdr3_aa: CASSQVGGLFTGELFF

v_call: TRBV5-4
j_call: TRBJ1-3
clone_size: .
cdr3_aa: CASSLGSRSSGNTIYF

v_call: TRBV7-3
j_call: TRBJ2-1
clone_size: .
cdr3_aa: CASSLHVSRSSYNEQFF

v_call: TRBV10-3
j_call: TRBJ1-3
clone_size: .
cdr3_aa: CAIRTGTGNTIYF

v_call: TRBV30
j_call: TRBJ1-1
clone_size: .
cdr3_aa: CAWSVQGNTEAFF

v_call: TRBV7-6
j_call: TRBJ2-7
clone_size: .
cdr3_aa: CASSVDLSGINEQYF